Sequencing of this TCR beta chain was carried out in a study of T cells in Graves' hyperthyroidism and ophthalmopathy. Study-level information: Staff took peripheral blood when the initial diagnosis was made, before any treatment began. Overall study findings and caveats: In blood, most of the thyroid clonotypes expanded above 0.001 were also present.

The CDR3 extends over 14 amino acids. Germline assignment: CDR1 MNHNS and CDR2 SASEGT. V lost 8 bases and J lost 5, with 19 bases in between. This clonotype was observed many times. The antigen is unknown. It was RNA transcripts that yielded the amplified TCR beta CDR3 regions. The HTBI primer set was used in a first-round RT-PCR of the TCR CDR3. TCRdb processed the multiplex PCR reads anew with MiXCR; each CDR3 protein has one entry. The sample has around 690,000 distinct CDR3 sequences, roughly 20% seen once. This clonotype was obtained from a man aged 30 to 45 with Graves' ophthalmopathy. What was sequenced was blood. The chain uses TRBV6-1 and TRBJ2-7, with a tentative D call TRBD1 (6 bases). DNA for the CDR3: TGTGCCAGCGGGGAACAGGGAGTCATCGACGAGCAGTACTTC. As protein: CASGEQGVIDEQYF.